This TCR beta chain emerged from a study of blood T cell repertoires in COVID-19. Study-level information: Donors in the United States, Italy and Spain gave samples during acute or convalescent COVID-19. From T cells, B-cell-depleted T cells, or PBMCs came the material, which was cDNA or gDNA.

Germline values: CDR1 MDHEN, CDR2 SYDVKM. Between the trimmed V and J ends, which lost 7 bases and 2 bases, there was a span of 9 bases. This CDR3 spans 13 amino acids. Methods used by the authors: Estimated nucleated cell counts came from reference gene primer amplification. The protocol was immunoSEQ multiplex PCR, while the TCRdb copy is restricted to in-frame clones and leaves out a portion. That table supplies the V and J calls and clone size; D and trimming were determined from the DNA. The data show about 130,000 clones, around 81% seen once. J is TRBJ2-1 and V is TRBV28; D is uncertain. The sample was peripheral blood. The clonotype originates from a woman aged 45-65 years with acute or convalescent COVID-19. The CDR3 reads CASNYGPYNEQFF. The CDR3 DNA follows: TGTGCCAGCAACTACGGCCCCTACAATGAGCAGTTCTTC.